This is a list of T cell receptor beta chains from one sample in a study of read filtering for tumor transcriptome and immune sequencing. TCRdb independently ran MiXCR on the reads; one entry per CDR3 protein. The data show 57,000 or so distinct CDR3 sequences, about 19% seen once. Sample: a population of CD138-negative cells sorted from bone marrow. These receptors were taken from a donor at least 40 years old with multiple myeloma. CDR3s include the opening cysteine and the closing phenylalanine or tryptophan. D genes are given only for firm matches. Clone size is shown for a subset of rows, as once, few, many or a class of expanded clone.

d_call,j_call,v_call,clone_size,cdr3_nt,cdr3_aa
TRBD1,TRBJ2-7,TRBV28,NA,TGTGCCAGCAGTCCCCTTGGACAGGGGGGCTACGAGCAGTACTTC,CASSPLGQGGYEQYF
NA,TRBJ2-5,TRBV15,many,TGTGCCACCAGTGGGCTGACTGGCAGGGCCCAAGAGACCCAGTACTTC,CATSGLTGRAQETQYF
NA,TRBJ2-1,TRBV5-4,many,TGTGCCAGCAGCTTGCGGAGACAAAACAATGAGCAGTTCTTC,CASSLRRQNNEQFF
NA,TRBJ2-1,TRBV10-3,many,TGTGCCATCAGTGAACCAAAGCTGGCCAGGGCCTCCTACAATGAGCAGTTCTTC,CAISEPKLARASYNEQFF
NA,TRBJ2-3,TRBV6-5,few,TGTGCCAGCAGTTACTCGGCGGCAGGAGGAGATACGCAGTATTTT,CASSYSAAGGDTQYF
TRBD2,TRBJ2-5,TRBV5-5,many,TGTGCCAGCAGCTTGGATGCTCCGGGACTAGCGGGAGAAGAGACCCAGTACTTC,CASSLDAPGLAGEETQYF
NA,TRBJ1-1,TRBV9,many,TGTGCCAGCAGCTCCAGGGGATCGACACGGGCTTTCTTT,CASSSRGSTRAFF
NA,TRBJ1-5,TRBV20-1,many,TGCAGTGCCAGGAACGGAGGGGTAGATCAGCCCCAGCATTTT,CSARNGGVDQPQHF
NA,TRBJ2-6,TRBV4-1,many,TGCGCCAGCAGCCATGGGGGGTTAGCCGGGGCCAACGTCCTGACTTTC,CASSHGGLAGANVLTF
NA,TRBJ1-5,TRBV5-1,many,TGCGCCAGCAGCTTAGAGGGTTTCCAGCCCCAGCATTTT,CASSLEGFQPQHF
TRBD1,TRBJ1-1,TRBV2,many,TGTGCCAGCAGGGATGAACAGGGGGGGACTGAAGCTTTCTTT,CASRDEQGGTEAFF
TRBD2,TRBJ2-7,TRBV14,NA,TGTGCCAGCAGCCAAGAGAATCTCGGGAGGCGCGAGCAGTACTTC,CASSQENLGRREQYF
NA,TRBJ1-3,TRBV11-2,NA,TGTGCCAGCAGCCACCCCGGTGGAAACACCATATATTTT,CASSHPGGNTIYF
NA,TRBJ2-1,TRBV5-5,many,TGTGCCAGCAGCTTAGGGCTCGAGGGATATGAGCAGTTCTTC,CASSLGLEGYEQFF
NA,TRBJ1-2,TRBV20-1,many,TGCAGTGTGCAGGATGACTATGGCTACACCTTC,CSVQDDYGYTF
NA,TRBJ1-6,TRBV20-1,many,TGCAGTGCTCGTGGACAGTATAATTCACCCCTCCACTTT,CSARGQYNSPLHF
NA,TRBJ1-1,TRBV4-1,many,TGCGCCAGCAGCCAATACAAGGGTACTGAAGCTTTCTTT,CASSQYKGTEAFF
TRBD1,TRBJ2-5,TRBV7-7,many,TGTGCTAGCAGAGGGGGCAAATCGGAGACCCAGTACTTC,CASRGGKSETQYF
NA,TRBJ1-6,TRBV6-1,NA,TGTGCCAGCAGTGAAGCCCTACCTTCTGCCCGACCTCCTAGTTCACCCCTCCACTTT,CASSEALPSARPPSSPLHF
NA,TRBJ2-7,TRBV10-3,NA,TGTGCCATCAGTGAGGGGACTGCTACCCAGCGGCAGTACTTC,CAISEGTATQRQYF
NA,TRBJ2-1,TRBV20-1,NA,TGCAGTGCTACCTTAGGAAACGAGCAGTTCTTC,CSATLGNEQFF